The TCR beta chain described here comes from a study of cytomegalovirus exposure and HLA in healthy donors. About the study: In an early release, HLA-typed donors contributed approximately 80 million unique TCR sequences. Findings and caveats of the study: In a later analysis, donors in an Asian-associated ancestry cluster reportedly had fewer N-insertions in productive TCRs than the cohort mean.

The CDR3 sequence is 15 residues long. The germline V gene has CDR1 LNHNV and CDR2 YYDKDF (reference sequence). V lost 3 bases, J lost 4 bases, and 5 bases stayed unmatched. This PCR relied on a set of 60 Vbeta primers and 13 Jbeta primers. Method: immunoSEQ multiplex PCR; TCRdb's copy keeps in-frame clones and lacks some. The data contain under 150,000 clones, about 80% of them singletons. With regard to this clone: The antigen is undetermined.

This clonotype was obtained from a boy aged 2-15 years in good health and CMV-seronegative. Sequenced input: PBMCs. The rearrangement uses TRBV15 and TRBJ1-5, with 8 bases matching TRBD1. The CDR3 DNA reads as TGTGCCACCAGCAGCGACAGGGGAATTAATCAGCCCCAGCATTTT. Translating gives CATSSDRGINQPQHF.